The T cell receptor (beta chain) described here comes from a study of shared clonotypes between healthy human individuals. Study-level background: Samples came from a couple of female and a few male donors aged 18 to 49.

Several immunoSEQ plates held equal portions of the genomic DNA taken from each subset. The replicate PCRs on unsorted PBMC were given about 300 ng DNA, which is tens of thousands of T cell genomes. In the original workflow: ImmunoSEQ sequences covered only the junction and lacked quality scores; filtering therefore differed. Sequencing used immunoSEQ multiplex PCR; TCRdb keeps in-frame clones, though not all of them. Clone size and the V and J calls come from that table; the DNA yielded D and trimming. The table records fewer than 650,000 clones, 60% to 85% of them present only once. This TCR was sampled from a woman aged 40 to 55 in good health. Some clones in this sample may be carry-over from other donors' samples. Sequencing input: PBMCs.

DNA for the CDR3: TGTGCCATCAGTGAGTCGTGGGAGCAGTACTTC. The encoded protein is CAISESWEQYF. This sequence joins TRBV10-3 and TRBJ2-7; the D is unclear. Trimming removed 0 bases from V and 7 bases from J, with 4 bases in between. In germline, CDR1 is ENHRY, CDR2 SYGVKD. The CDR3 spans 11 residues.